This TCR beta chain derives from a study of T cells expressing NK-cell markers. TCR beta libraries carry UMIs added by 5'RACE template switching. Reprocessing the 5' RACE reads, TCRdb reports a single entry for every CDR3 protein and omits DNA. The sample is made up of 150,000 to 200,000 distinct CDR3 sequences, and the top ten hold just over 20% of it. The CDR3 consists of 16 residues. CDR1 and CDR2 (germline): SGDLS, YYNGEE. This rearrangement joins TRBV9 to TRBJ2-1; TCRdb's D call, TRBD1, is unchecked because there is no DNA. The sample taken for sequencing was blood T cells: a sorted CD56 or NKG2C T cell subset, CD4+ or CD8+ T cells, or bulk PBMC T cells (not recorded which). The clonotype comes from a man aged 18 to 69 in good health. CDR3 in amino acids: CASSEIPGQQDNEQFF.